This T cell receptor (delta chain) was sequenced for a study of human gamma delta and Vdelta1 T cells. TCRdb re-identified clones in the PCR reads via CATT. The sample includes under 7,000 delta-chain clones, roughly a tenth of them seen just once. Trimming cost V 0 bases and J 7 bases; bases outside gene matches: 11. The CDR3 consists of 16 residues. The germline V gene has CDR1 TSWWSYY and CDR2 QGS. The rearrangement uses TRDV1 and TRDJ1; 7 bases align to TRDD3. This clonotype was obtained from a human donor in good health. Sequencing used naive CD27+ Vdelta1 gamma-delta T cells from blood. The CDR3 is CALGELYRWGTPKLIF. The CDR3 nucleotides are TGTGCTCTTGGGGAACTCTACCGATGGGGGACACCTAAACTCATCTTT.